Listed below are T cell receptor beta chains from one sample, sequenced in a study of blood T cell repertoires in COVID-19. Repertoires were generated with immunoSEQ multiplex PCR, while TCRdb's copy carries only in-frame clones and drops some. The data hold approximately 70,000 clones, with approximately 84% observed a single time. Sample: peripheral blood. These receptors all come from a woman in her fifties or sixties with acute or convalescent COVID-19. Each CDR3 is given with its conserved first and last residue. A D gene is named only where the DNA matches it firmly. Rows may omit the clone size; those that give it use once, few, many or a size class.

j_call	clone_size	d_call	v_call	cdr3_aa	cdr3_nt
TRBJ1-6	-	-	TRBV3-1/TRBV3-2	CASRPGHNNSPLHF	TGTGCCAGCCGACCGGGACATAATAATTCACCCCTCCACTTT
TRBJ2-2	-	-	TRBV7-3	CASSFGGLTGELFF	TGTGCCAGCAGCTTCGGGGGTCTCACCGGGGAGCTGTTTTTT
TRBJ1-5	-	TRBD1	TRBV5-1	CASSPGQGVSGNQPQHF	TGCGCCAGCAGCCCTGGACAGGGGGTTAGTGGCAATCAGCCCCAGCATTTT
TRBJ1-1	once	TRBD1	TRBV19	CASSKGQGRTEAFF	TGTGCCAGTAGTAAGGGACAGGGGCGGACTGAAGCTTTCTTT
TRBJ2-7	-	TRBD1	TRBV19	CASSIRAGGRYEQYF	TGTGCCAGTAGTATACGGGCAGGGGGCCGCTACGAGCAGTACTTC
TRBJ1-2	-	-	TRBV9	CASSVASTNYGYTF	TGTGCCAGCAGCGTAGCTTCCACAAACTATGGCTACACCTTC
TRBJ2-1	-	TRBD2	TRBV5-1	CASSPASGAYNEQFF	TGCGCCAGCAGCCCAGCTAGCGGGGCCTACAATGAGCAGTTCTTC
TRBJ2-3	-	-	TRBV20-1	CSASDAQDITDTQYF	TGCAGTGCTAGTGACGCCCAGGACATCACAGATACGCAGTATTTT
TRBJ2-5	once	-	TRBV4-2	CASSQGGGETQYF	TGTGCCAGCAGCCAAGGGGGAGGAGAGACCCAGTACTTC
TRBJ1-5	-	-	TRBV5-5	CASSLSLGGGKQPQHF	TGTGCCAGCAGCTTGTCTTTGGGAGGGGGGAAACAGCCCCAGCATTTT
TRBJ2-7	-	TRBD1	TRBV7-6	CASSFSDRGISYEQYF	TGTGCCAGCAGCTTTTCGGACAGGGGAATCTCCTACGAGCAGTACTTC
TRBJ2-2	few	-	TRBV24-1	CATSPPGGEAGELFF	TGTGCCACCAGTCCCCCCGGGGGAGAGGCCGGGGAGCTGTTTTTT
TRBJ2-5	-	TRBD2	TRBV12-3/TRBV12-4	CASSSGTSGTQYF	TGTGCCAGCAGTTCCGGGACTAGCGGGACCCAGTACTTC
TRBJ1-1	-	TRBD1	TRBV7-2	CASSARLQGGGTEAFF	TGTGCCAGCAGCGCCAGACTACAGGGGGGAGGAACTGAAGCTTTCTTT
TRBJ1-2	-	-	TRBV7-9	CASSFPGGGQNGYTF	TGTGCCAGCAGCTTCCCCGGGGGGGGGCAGAATGGCTACACCTTC
TRBJ2-5	-	TRBD2	TRBV5-1	CASSLGTSGGLKTQYF	TGCGCCAGCAGCTTGGGGACTAGCGGGGGGTTGAAGACCCAGTACTTC
TRBJ2-3	-	-	TRBV7-2	CASSLAEGGTDTQYF	TGTGCCAGCAGCTTAGCAGAGGGGGGCACAGATACGCAGTATTTT
TRBJ2-3	-	TRBD2	TRBV6-1	CASSELAGLVTDTQYF	TGTGCCAGCAGTGAACTAGCGGGGCTTGTCACAGATACGCAGTATTTT
TRBJ1-4	-	-	TRBV24-1	CATSDPNRVVGEKLFF	TGTGCCACCAGTGATCCGAACAGGGTAGTAGGTGAAAAACTGTTTTTT
TRBJ1-5	-	TRBD1	TRBV6-1	CASSDPRQGQYQPQHF	TGTGCCAGCAGTGACCCCCGACAGGGACAATATCAGCCCCAGCATTTT
TRBJ2-3	-	-	TRBV3-1/TRBV3-2	CASSQSSVRNTDTQYF	TGTGCCAGCAGCCAATCAAGCGTCCGGAACACAGATACGCAGTATTTT
TRBJ2-1	-	-	TRBV7-2	CASSLMVSSYNEQFF	TGTGCCAGCAGCTTAATGGTGAGCTCCTACAATGAGCAGTTCTTC
TRBJ1-1	-	-	TRBV7-9	CASSSKGDHEAFF	TGTGCCAGCAGTTCAAAGGGGGATCATGAAGCTTTCTTT
TRBJ1-1	-	TRBD1	TRBV7-9	CASGGQGNTEAFF	TGTGCCTCGGGGGGACAGGGAAACACTGAAGCTTTCTTT
TRBJ2-2	-	-	TRBV18	CASSKDSTNTGELFF	TGTGCCAGCTCAAAAGACAGCACGAACACCGGGGAGCTGTTTTTT
TRBJ2-3	once	-	TRBV5-4	CASSLAGEIGDTQYF	TGTGCCAGCAGCTTGGCGGGGGAGATAGGAGATACGCAGTATTTT
TRBJ2-3	few	TRBD2	TRBV2	CASSASGVRGTDTQYF	TGTGCCAGCAGTGCGAGCGGGGTAAGAGGCACAGATACGCAGTATTTT
TRBJ2-7	-	TRBD2	TRBV25-1	CASSESGVAGSYEQYF	TGTGCCAGCAGTGAATCCGGGGTAGCGGGCTCCTACGAGCAGTACTTC
TRBJ1-1	-	-	TRBV24-1	CATSANDRLNTEAFF	TGTGCCACCAGTGCCAACGACAGGTTGAACACTGAAGCTTTCTTT
TRBJ2-3	-	-	TRBV5-1	CASTLGSSSSTDTQYF	TGCGCCAGCACCTTGGGTAGCAGCTCTAGCACAGATACGCAGTATTTT
TRBJ1-2	once	-	TRBV3-1/TRBV3-2	CASSQAGYGYTF	TGTGCCAGCAGCCAAGCGGGCTATGGCTACACCTTC
TRBJ1-1	-	TRBD1	TRBV7-3	CASSLTTGTGGERTEAFF	TGTGCCAGCAGCTTAACTACCGGGACAGGGGGCGAGAGGACTGAAGCTTTCTTT
TRBJ2-2	once	-	TRBV6-5	CASRIIETGELFF	TGTGCCAGCAGAATAATAGAAACCGGGGAGCTGTTTTTT
TRBJ2-2	-	-	TRBV2	CASRFGRDTGELFF	TGTGCCAGCAGGTTTGGCAGGGACACCGGGGAGCTGTTTTTT
TRBJ1-6	-	TRBD1	TRBV6-5	CAIRGRQNSPLHF	TGTGCCATCAGGGGGAGGCAGAATTCACCCCTCCACTTT
TRBJ2-2	-	TRBD1	TRBV10-3	CAIRGQGLNTGELFF	TGTGCCATCAGGGGACAGGGGCTTAACACCGGGGAGCTGTTTTTT
TRBJ1-2	-	-	TRBV15	CATSRGLQAEGGYTF	TGTGCCACCAGCAGAGGTCTACAGGCGGAGGGGGGCTACACCTTC
TRBJ1-1	-	-	TRBV7-3	CASSSQDGTEAFF	TGTGCCAGCAGCTCTCAGGATGGCACTGAAGCTTTCTTT
TRBJ2-1	-	TRBD2	TRBV19	CASSIGRGGGEQFF	TGTGCCAGTAGTATCGGCCGGGGGGGCGGCGAGCAGTTCTTC
TRBJ1-1	-	-	TRBV24-1	CATSKGAEAFF	TGTGCCACCAGTAAGGGAGCTGAAGCTTTCTTT
TRBJ2-4	-	TRBD1	TRBV11-2	CASSSPGTGATKNIQYF	TGTGCCAGCAGCTCACCCGGGACAGGGGCGACCAAAAACATTCAGTACTTC
TRBJ2-1	-	-	TRBV19	CASSITVNNEQFF	TGTGCCAGTAGTATCACAGTTAACAATGAGCAGTTCTTC
TRBJ1-2	-	-	TRBV6-5	CASSYPGFDGYTF	TGTGCCAGCAGTTACCCAGGGTTTGATGGCTACACCTTC
TRBJ2-2	few	TRBD1	TRBV2	CASSVETGGFGELFF	TGTGCCAGCAGTGTTGAGACAGGGGGCTTCGGGGAGCTGTTTTTT
TRBJ2-1	-	-	TRBV4-1	CASSQDTDEQFF	TGCGCCAGCAGCCAAGATACGGATGAGCAGTTCTTC
TRBJ1-1	-	TRBD1	TRBV11-3	CASSAAGTGHTEAFF	TGTGCCAGCAGCGCAGCCGGGACAGGGCACACTGAAGCTTTCTTT
TRBJ2-3	-	-	TRBV18	CASSHSSTDTQYF	TGTGCCAGCTCCCACTCCTCTACAGATACGCAGTATTTT
TRBJ2-7	-	TRBD2	TRBV19	CASSISSGGYEQYF	TGTGCCAGTAGTATCTCTAGCGGAGGCTACGAGCAGTACTTC
TRBJ1-1	-	-	TRBV9	CASSVEPGGNTEAFF	TGTGCCAGCAGCGTAGAGCCGGGGGGGAACACTGAAGCTTTCTTT
TRBJ2-7	once	-	TRBV2	CASRGRGWEQYF	TGTGCCAGCAGGGGGCGGGGATGGGAGCAGTACTTC